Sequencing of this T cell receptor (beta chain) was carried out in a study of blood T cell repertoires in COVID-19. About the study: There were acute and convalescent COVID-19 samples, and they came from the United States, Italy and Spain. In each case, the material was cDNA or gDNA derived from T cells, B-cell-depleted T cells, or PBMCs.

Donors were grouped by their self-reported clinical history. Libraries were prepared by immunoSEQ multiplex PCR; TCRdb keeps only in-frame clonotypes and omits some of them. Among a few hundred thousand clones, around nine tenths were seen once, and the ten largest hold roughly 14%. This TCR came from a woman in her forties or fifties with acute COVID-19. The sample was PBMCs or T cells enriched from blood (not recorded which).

CDR3 region: CASSSPPLQSQHF. In DNA form, the CDR3 reads TGTGCCAGCAGTTCCCCCCCCCTCCAGTCCCAGCATTTT. This rearrangement joins TRBV28 to TRBJ1-5; D not resolved. Per the germline V gene, CDR1 is MDHEN and CDR2 is SYDVKM. With 4 bases removed from V and 11 bases from J, the gap between germline ends came to 15 bases. CDR3 size: 13 residues.